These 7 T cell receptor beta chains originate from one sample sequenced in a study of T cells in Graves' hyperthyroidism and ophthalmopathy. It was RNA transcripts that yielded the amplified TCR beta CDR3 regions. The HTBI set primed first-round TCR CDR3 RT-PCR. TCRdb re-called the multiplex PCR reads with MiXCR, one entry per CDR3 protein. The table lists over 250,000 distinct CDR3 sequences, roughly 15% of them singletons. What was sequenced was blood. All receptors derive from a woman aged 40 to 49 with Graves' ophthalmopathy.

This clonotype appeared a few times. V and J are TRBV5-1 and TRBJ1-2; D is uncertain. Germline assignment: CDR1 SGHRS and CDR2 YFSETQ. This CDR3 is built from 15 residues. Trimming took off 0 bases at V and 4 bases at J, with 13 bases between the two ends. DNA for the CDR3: TGCGCCAGCAGCTTGGGTATACCGGGCACCTATGGCTACACCTTC. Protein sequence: CASSLGIPGTYGYTF.

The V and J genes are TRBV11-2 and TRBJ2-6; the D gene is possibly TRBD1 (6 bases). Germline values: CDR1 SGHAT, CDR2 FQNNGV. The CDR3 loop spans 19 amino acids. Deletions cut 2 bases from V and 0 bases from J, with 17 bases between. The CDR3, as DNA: TGTGCCAGCAGCTTAAGAATAACAGGGACATTCTCTGGGGCCAACGTCCTGACTTTC. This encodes CASSLRITGTFSGANVLTF.

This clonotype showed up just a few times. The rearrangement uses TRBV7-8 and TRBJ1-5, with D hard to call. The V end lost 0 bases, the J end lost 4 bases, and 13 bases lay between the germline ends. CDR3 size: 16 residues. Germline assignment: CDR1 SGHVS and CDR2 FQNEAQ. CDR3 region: CASSLADRRRNQPQHF. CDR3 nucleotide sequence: TGTGCCAGCAGCTTAGCGGACCGCAGGAGAAATCAGCCCCAGCATTTT. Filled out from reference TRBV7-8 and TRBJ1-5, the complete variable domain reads GAGVSQSPRYKVAKRGQDVALRCDPISGHVSLFWYQQALGQGPEFLTYFQNEAQLDKSGLPSDRFFAERPEGSVSTLKIQRTQQEDSAVYLCASSLADRRRNQPQHFGDGTRLSIL.

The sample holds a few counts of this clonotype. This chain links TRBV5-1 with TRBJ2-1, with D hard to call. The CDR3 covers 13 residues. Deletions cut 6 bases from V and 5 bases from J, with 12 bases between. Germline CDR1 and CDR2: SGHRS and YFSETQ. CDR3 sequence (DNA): TGCGCCAGCACAGAGGACGCGGACAATGAGCAGTTCTTC. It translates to CASTEDADNEQFF.

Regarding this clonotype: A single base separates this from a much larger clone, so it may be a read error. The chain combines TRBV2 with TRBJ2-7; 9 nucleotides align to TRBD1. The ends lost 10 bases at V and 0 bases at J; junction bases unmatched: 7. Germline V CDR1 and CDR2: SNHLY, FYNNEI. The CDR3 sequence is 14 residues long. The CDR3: CANRGTGYSYEQYF. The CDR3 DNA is TGTGCCAACAGGGGGACAGGGTACTCCTACGAGCAGTACTTC.

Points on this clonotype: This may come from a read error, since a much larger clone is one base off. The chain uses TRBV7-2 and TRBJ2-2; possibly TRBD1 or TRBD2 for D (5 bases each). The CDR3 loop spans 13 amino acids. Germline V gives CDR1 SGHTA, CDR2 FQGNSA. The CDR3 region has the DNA TGTGCCAGCAGCTTTCCAGGGTCCGGGGAGCCGTTTTTT. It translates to CASSFPGSGEPFF.

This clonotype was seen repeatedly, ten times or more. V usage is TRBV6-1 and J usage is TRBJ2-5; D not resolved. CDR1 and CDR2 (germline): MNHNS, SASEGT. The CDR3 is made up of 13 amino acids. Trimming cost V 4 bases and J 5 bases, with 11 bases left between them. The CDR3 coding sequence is TGTGCCAGCAGTGGTCAGCTTGTGGAGACCCAGTACTTC. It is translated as CASSGQLVETQYF.